This T cell receptor beta chain was identified during a study of identifying expanded T cells in peripheral blood. The repertoire was sequenced with immunoSEQ multiplex PCR; TCRdb's copy has only in-frame clones and lacks some. The repertoire holds 50,000 to 70,000 clones, with more than 75% as singletons. Study outcomes and limitations: About 1.2 clones differed between technical replicates, versus approximately 16 and 19 over time. Variance in clone template counts between approximately two-week samples significantly increased with total template count across all healthy donors.

No infections or other immune events were documented during collection. Concerning this clone: Its target is unknown.

The source material was blood. The TCR was taken from a person between 18 and 75 years old in good health.

The CDR3 sequence is CASSERGLAFNEQFF. DNA of the CDR3: TGCGCCAGCAGTGAAAGGGGACTAGCGTTCAATGAGCAGTTCTTC. The chain carries TRBV10-1 and TRBJ2-1; 10 nucleotides agree with TRBD2. Trimming removed 3 bases from V and 6 bases from J; junction bases left unmatched: 5. The CDR3 is made up of 15 amino acids. CDR1 and CDR2 from the germline V gene are WNHNN and SYGVQD (reference sequence).